The sequence of this T cell receptor (beta chain) was determined in a study of breast tumors, draining lymph nodes, adjacent tissues. V lost 0 bases and J 4 bases, leaving 10 bases between the germline ends. The CDR3 loop spans 14 amino acids. Germline V gene data show CDR1 as KGHSH and CDR2 as LQKENI. Breast cancer patients provided tissue from their axillary draining lymph nodes. This clonotype was counted ten times or more. Its matching antigen is unknown. TCRdb passed the multiplex PCR reads through MiXCR, listing each CDR3 protein once. The data hold approximately 130,000 distinct CDR3 sequences, with around 21% observed a single time. Findings and limits, study-wide: Tumor repertoires ranked between lymph nodes and nontumor tissue in diversity, with V and J gene preferences.

Input material: axillary lymph node tissue. This receptor was obtained from a female donor with breast cancer. Some clones in this sample may be carry-over from other donors' samples. The chain carries TRBV18 and TRBJ2-7, with D perhaps TRBD2 (5 bases). The CDR3 DNA sequence: TGTGCCAGCTCACCACCGGACTTACCTTACGAGCAGTACTTC. Its protein product is CASSPPDLPYEQYF.